This T cell receptor beta chain emerged from a study of cytomegalovirus exposure and HLA in healthy donors. Study details: Unique TCRs from HLA-typed donors, about 78 million of them, were held in an early data release. Overall study findings and caveats: Associated with HLA alleles at 0.05 false discovery rate in a later analysis were about 17,000 TCR beta sequences.

The CDR3 runs 13 residues. CDR1 is SGHTA and CDR2 is FQGTGA in the germline V gene. Trimming shortened V by 5 bases and J by 10 bases, and 15 bases separated the two germline ends. The PCR contained 60 Vbeta and 13 Jbeta primers. Libraries were prepared by immunoSEQ multiplex PCR; TCRdb keeps only in-frame clonotypes and omits some of them. The sample contains about 130,000 clones, more than 70% of which appear only once. Concerning this clone itself: The antigen is unknown.

The receptor was derived from a man in his forties in good health and CMV-seronegative. The sample was PBMCs. The chain is built from TRBV7-3 and TRBJ2-1, with a tentative D call TRBD2 (6 bases). The DNA of the CDR3 is TGTGCCAGCAGCCCTGGTAAGCGGGTCGAGCAGTTCTTC. It translates to CASSPGKRVEQFF. The variable domain in full, completed from reference TRBV7-3 and TRBJ2-1, reads GAGVSQTPSNKVTEKGKYVELRCDPISGHTALYWYRQSLGQGPEFLIYFQGTGAADDSGLPNDRFFAVRPEGSVSTLKIQRTERGDSAVYLCASSPGKRVEQFFGPGTRLTVL.